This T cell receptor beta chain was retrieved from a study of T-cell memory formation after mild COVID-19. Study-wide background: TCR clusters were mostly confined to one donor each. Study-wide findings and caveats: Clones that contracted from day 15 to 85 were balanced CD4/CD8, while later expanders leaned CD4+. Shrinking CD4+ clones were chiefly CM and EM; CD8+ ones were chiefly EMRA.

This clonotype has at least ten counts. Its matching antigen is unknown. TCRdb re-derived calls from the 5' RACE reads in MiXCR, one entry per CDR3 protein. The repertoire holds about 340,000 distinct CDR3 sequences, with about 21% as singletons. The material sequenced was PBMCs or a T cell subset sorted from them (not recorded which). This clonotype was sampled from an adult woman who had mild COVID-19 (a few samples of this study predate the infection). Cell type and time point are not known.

The CDR3 region has the DNA TGTGCCAGCAGACTAGCGGGGATTATCAATGAGCAGTTCTTC. Translating it yields CASRLAGIINEQFF. This sequence joins TRBV12-3 or TRBV12-4 and TRBJ2-1, with 10 bases identical to TRBD2. The CDR3 totals 14 residues. Trimming cost V 6 bases and J 6 bases; bases outside gene matches: 5.